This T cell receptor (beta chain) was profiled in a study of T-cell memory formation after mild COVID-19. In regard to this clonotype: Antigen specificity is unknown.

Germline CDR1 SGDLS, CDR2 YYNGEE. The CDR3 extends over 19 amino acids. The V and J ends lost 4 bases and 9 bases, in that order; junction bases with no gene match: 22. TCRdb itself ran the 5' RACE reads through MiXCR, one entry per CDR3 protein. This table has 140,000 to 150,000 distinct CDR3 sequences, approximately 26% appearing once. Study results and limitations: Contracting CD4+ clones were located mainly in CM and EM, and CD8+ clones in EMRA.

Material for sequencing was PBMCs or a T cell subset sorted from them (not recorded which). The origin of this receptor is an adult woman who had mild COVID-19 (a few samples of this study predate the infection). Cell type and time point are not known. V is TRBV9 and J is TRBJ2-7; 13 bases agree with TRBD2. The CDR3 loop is CASSNPGGGAGTSGMLQYF. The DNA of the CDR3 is TGTGCCAGCAGCAACCCCGGGGGGGGAGCCGGGACTAGCGGGATGCTGCAGTACTTC.